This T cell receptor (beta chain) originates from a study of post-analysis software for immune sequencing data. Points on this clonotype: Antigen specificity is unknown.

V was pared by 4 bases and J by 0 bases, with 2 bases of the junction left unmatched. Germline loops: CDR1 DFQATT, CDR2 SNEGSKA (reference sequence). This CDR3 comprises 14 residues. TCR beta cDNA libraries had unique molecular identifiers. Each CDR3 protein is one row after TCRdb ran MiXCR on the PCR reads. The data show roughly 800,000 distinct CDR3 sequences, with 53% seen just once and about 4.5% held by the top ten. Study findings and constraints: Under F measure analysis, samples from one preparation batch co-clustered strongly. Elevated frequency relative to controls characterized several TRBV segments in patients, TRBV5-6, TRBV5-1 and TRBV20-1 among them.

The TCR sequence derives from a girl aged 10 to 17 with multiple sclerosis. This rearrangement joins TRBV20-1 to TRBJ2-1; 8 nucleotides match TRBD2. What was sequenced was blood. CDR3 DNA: TGCAGTGCTACTCGGGGGGGCTCCTACAATGAGCAGTTCTTC. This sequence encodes CSATRGGSYNEQFF.